The rows below give T cell receptor beta chains drawn from one sample of a study of blood T cell repertoires in COVID-19. Repertoires were generated with immunoSEQ multiplex PCR, while TCRdb's copy carries only in-frame clones and drops some. Of about 530,000 clones listed, roughly 91% are singletons. Material for sequencing was peripheral blood. These receptors all come from a woman aged 50 to 60 with COVID-19, enrolled during active disease. The CDR3 runs from the conserved cysteine through the conserved F or W. Clone size is shown for a subset of rows, as once, few, many or a class of expanded clone.

J	V	size	CDR3
TRBJ2-7	TRBV4-2	.	CASSQEPNSIHEQYF
TRBJ2-3	TRBV5-8	.	CASSLRGMEQDTQYF
TRBJ1-1	TRBV19	.	CASRTQGYTEAFF
TRBJ1-1	TRBV27	.	CASFSLVGGNTEAFF
TRBJ2-1	TRBV5-1	once	CASSLEQGIYNEQFF
TRBJ1-5	TRBV4-1	.	CASSQDGVRYQPQHF
TRBJ1-4	TRBV27	.	CASSPRVAHNEKLFF
TRBJ1-3	TRBV5-1	.	CASSLQGPGNTIYF
TRBJ2-1	TRBV19	.	CASSPTYNEQFF
TRBJ1-6	TRBV9	.	CASSGGTGNSPLHF
TRBJ1-2	TRBV7-9	.	CASSRDREFINYGYTF
TRBJ1-2	TRBV28	few	CASSSHRGSDYGYTF
TRBJ2-7	TRBV3-1/TRBV3-2	few	CASSQEKTGDPHYIRIGEQYF
TRBJ1-2	TRBV5-1	.	CASSFGRVRANYGYTF
TRBJ1-2	TRBV6-5	.	CASRTGQHNYGYTF
TRBJ1-2	TRBV12-3/TRBV12-4	.	CASSRDSYGYTF
TRBJ1-3	TRBV5-1	.	CASSIDRDGNTIYF
TRBJ1-5	TRBV30	.	CAWSVQGGQPQHF
TRBJ1-5	TRBV19	.	CASSTATGGGQPQHF
TRBJ2-5	TRBV11-2	.	CASSLEAGGIRETQYF
TRBJ1-6	TRBV2	.	CASREPSSYNSPLHF
TRBJ2-1	TRBV7-9	.	CASSSLRGADNEQFF
TRBJ2-7	TRBV7-7	.	CASSLVAGAKAEQYF
TRBJ2-1	TRBV19	.	CASSPSGGWNEQFF
TRBJ2-1	TRBV2	.	CASSEAEGPTYNEQFF
TRBJ1-3	TRBV3-1/TRBV3-2	.	CASRDRAGNTIYF
TRBJ1-1	TRBV30	.	CAWRRGIEAFF
TRBJ2-7	TRBV3-1/TRBV3-2	once	CASSQDSGVSSYEQYF
TRBJ1-3	TRBV18	.	CASSPPSQATSGNTIYF
TRBJ1-1	TRBV28	.	CASSLRVTRPGAFF
TRBJ2-3	TRBV27	.	CASSSPPRGGFRDPTDTQYF
TRBJ1-4	TRBV27	.	CASSPGGTGAWVTNEKLFF